Shown below are 18 T cell receptor beta chains from a single sample sequenced in a study of human T cells and chemical hapten exposure. TCRdb reprocessed the RACE reads via MiXCR and lists one record per CDR3 protein. This table has 80,000 to 100,000 distinct CDR3 sequences, over 10% appearing once. Time point meaning: patch test 1, 2 weeks after DPC sensitization. Treatment: therapeutic diphenylcyclopropenone sensitization with weekly scalp DPC. The source material was whole blood, sampled in connection with sensitization to the hapten diphenylcyclopropenone (DPC). Receptor source: a woman aged 40 to 50 with alopecia areata. Some clones in this sample may be carry-over from other donors' samples.

The chain combines TRBV7-3 with TRBJ2-1; no clear D. V lost 4 bases and J lost 11, with 12 bases in between. The length of the CDR3 is 12 residues. Germline V lookup: CDR1 SGHTA, CDR2 FQGTGA. CDR3 loop: CASSSRVGQQFF. CDR3 nucleotides: TGTGCCAGCAGCTCCAGAGTAGGTCAGCAGTTCTTC. Full variable domain (outside the CDR3, taken from reference TRBV7-3 and TRBJ2-1): GAGVSQTPSNKVTEKGKYVELRCDPISGHTALYWYRQSLGQGPEFLIYFQGTGAADDSGLPNDRFFAVRPEGSVSTLKIQRTERGDSAVYLCASSSRVGQQFFGPGTRLTVL.

This clonotype has more than one count but fewer than ten. This rearrangement joins TRBV6-5 to TRBJ2-6, with TRBD1 matching 9 bases. With 0 bases clipped from V and 2 bases from J, the junction kept 2 bases outside the gene matches. The CDR3 runs 17 residues. Germline CDR1 and CDR2: MNHEY and SVGAGI. In DNA form, the CDR3 reads TGTGCCAGCAGTTACTCTAGGACAGGGGCTGGGGCCAACGTCCTGACTTTC. Its translation is CASSYSRTGAGANVLTF.

This clonotype was counted at least ten times. V and J are TRBV6-4 and TRBJ2-2, with D uncertain. The ends were cut back, 0 bases at V and 4 bases at J, with 9 bases in the middle. Germline V gene sequence: CDR1 MRHNA, CDR2 SNTAGT. The CDR3 totals 15 residues. CDR3 sequence reads: CASSDSAESTGELFF. In nucleotides, the CDR3 is TGTGCCAGCAGTGACTCGGCGGAGTCCACCGGGGAGCTGTTTTTT.

This chain uses TRBV5-6 with TRBJ2-3; 10 nucleotides match TRBD1. The ends lost 4 bases at V and 3 bases at J; junction bases unmatched: 5. This CDR3 is 15 amino acids long. Germline CDR1 SGHDT, CDR2 YYEEEE. The CDR3 loop is CASSPLGQGTDTQYF. In DNA form, the CDR3 reads TGTGCCAGCAGCCCCCTGGGACAGGGGACAGATACGCAGTATTTT.

This clonotype was seen a few times. V gene TRBV7-9 combines with J gene TRBJ1-1, with TRBD1 matching 7 bases. From germline, CDR1 is SEHNR and CDR2 FQNEAQ (reference sequence). The CDR3 runs 18 residues. With V trimmed by 4 bases and J by 0 bases, 14 bases remained unmatched. The CDR3 coding sequence is TGTGCCAGCAGCTCAACCGTGGGACAGCGATACATGAACACTGAAGCTTTCTTT. This encodes CASSSTVGQRYMNTEAFF.

In this sample, this clonotype turned up many times. The chain combines TRBV7-3 with TRBJ2-1; unclear D gene. CDR3 length equals 13 residues. Trimming cost V 4 bases and J 6 bases, with 10 bases left between them. The germline gives CDR1 SGHTA, CDR2 FQGTGA. This CDR3 is CASSSALGNEQFF. CDR3 sequence (DNA): TGTGCCAGCAGCTCCGCTCTGGGCAATGAGCAGTTCTTC.

V gene TRBV27 combines with J gene TRBJ2-5, with 7 nucleotides matching TRBD1. Germline trimming cut 3 bases from V and 2 bases from J; bases unmatched to any gene: 6. CDR3 length equals 15 residues. Germline V gene lookup returns CDR1 MNHEY and CDR2 SMNVEV (reference sequence). CDR3 DNA sequence: TGTGCCAGCAGTTTCCGGGACAGAATGCAAGAGACCCAGTACTTC. Residues: CASSFRDRMQETQYF.

This clonotype showed up just a few times. The genes are TRBV29-1 and TRBJ2-7; D could derive from TRBD1 or TRBD2 (6 bases each). V lost 4 bases, J lost 3 bases, and 16 bases lay in between. The germline V gene has CDR1 SQVTM and CDR2 ANQGSEA. The CDR3 totals 14 residues. For the CDR3, the DNA is TGCAGCGTTGCGGGAAGCGGAGGGGGCTACGAGCAGTACTTC. Translating it yields CSVAGSGGGYEQYF.

This clonotype was seen only a few times. This rearrangement joins TRBV3-1 to TRBJ2-7; 10 bases align to TRBD2. J was trimmed by 7 bases and V by 3 bases; bases with no gene match: 15. The CDR3 spans 17 residues. Germline loops: CDR1 LGHDT, CDR2 YNNKEL (reference sequence). The chain's CDR3 is CASSQARASGRQGEQYF. In DNA, the CDR3 is TGTGCCAGCAGCCAGGCGAGGGCTAGCGGGAGACAGGGGGAGCAGTACTTC.

The table lists this clonotype with many counts. The chain combines TRBV29-1 with TRBJ1-2; no clear D. CDR3 length: 13 residues. The V gene's germline CDR1 is SQVTM and CDR2 ANQGSEA. Between the trimmed V and J ends, which lost 0 bases and 5 bases, there was a span of 10 bases. CDR3 DNA sequence: TGCAGCGTTGAAGATGACCGCCGGTATGGCTACACCTTC. Encoded protein: CSVEDDRRYGYTF.

V is TRBV7-2 and J is TRBJ1-4; 10 nucleotides line up with TRBD1. The CDR3 has 15 amino acids. Germline V gene sequence: CDR1 SGHTA, CDR2 FQGNSA. The ends lost 5 bases at V and 4 bases at J; junction bases unmatched: 4. This CDR3 reads CASSQRTGGNEKLFF. The CDR3 DNA sequence: TGTGCCAGCAGCCAGCGGACAGGGGGTAATGAAAAACTGTTTTTT.

This clonotype was seen a handful of times. The V and J genes are TRBV9 and TRBJ2-1, with 10 bases lining up with TRBD2. Germline CDR1 reads SGDLS; CDR2 reads YYNGEE. Trimming removed 0 bases from V and 8 bases from J; junction bases left unmatched: 5. CDR3 length: 15 amino acids. The CDR3 spells CASSVGASGSYEQFF. The CDR3 coding sequence is TGTGCCAGCAGCGTAGGGGCTAGCGGGAGTTATGAGCAGTTCTTC.

This clonotype appeared once. V gene TRBV6-6 combines with J gene TRBJ2-2; TRBD2 matches at 7 bases. Germline assignment: CDR1 MNHNY and CDR2 SVGAGI (reference sequence). J gave up 3 bases and V 2 bases, and 3 bases lay outside the gene matches. This CDR3 region has 15 residues. The CDR3 loop reads CASSYRGRDTGELFF. In DNA form, the CDR3 reads TGTGCCAGCAGTTACCGAGGGAGGGACACCGGGGAGCTGTTTTTT.

Only a few counts were recorded for this clonotype. This chain links TRBV20-1 with TRBJ2-7; D is perhaps TRBD2 (5 bases). V lost 5 bases, J lost 0 bases, and 8 bases lay in between. This CDR3 contains 12 residues. From germline, CDR1 is DFQATT and CDR2 SNEGSKA (reference sequence). CDR3 sequence reads: CSAERTSYEQYF. The CDR3 DNA reads as TGCAGTGCTGAGCGGACCTCCTACGAGCAGTACTTC.

The chain carries TRBV7-9 and TRBJ2-5; D possibly matches TRBD1 or TRBD2 (5 bases each). Looked up from germline, CDR1 is SEHNR and CDR2 is FQNEAQ (reference sequence). V lost 4 bases and J 3 bases, leaving 15 bases between the germline ends. The CDR3 consists of 15 residues. CDR3 region: CASSSPPGTKETQYF. The CDR3 coding sequence is TGTGCCAGCAGCTCTCCCCCCGGGACGAAAGAGACCCAGTACTTC.

The chain's CDR3 is CASSLAWATDTQYF. In DNA, the CDR3 is TGTGCCAGCAGCTTAGCGTGGGCCACAGATACGCAGTATTTT. The chain employs TRBV7-9 and TRBJ2-3; D unclear. Trimming pared 0 bases from V and 2 bases from J, leaving 6 bases between. Per the germline V gene, CDR1 is SEHNR and CDR2 is FQNEAQ (reference sequence). The CDR3 has 14 amino acids.

The chain combines TRBV4-3 with TRBJ2-7; maybe TRBD2 (6 bases). Germline loops: CDR1 LGHNA, CDR2 YSLEER. V shed 0 bases and J shed 2 bases, with 11 bases lying between them. CDR3 length: 15 amino acids. The DNA of the CDR3 is TGCGCCAGCAGCCAAGACTCCGGGGGTACCTACGAGCAGTACTTC. This codes for CASSQDSGGTYEQYF.

This clonotype was detected ten times or more. The V gene is TRBV28, the J gene TRBJ2-5; 9 nucleotides line up with TRBD2. V lost 5 bases to trimming and J lost 2 bases; unmatched junction nucleotides: 3. The CDR3 contains 14 residues. Germline V gives CDR1 MDHEN, CDR2 SYDVKM. This chain's CDR3 is CASSTLAGQETQYF. CDR3 sequence (DNA): TGTGCCAGCAGTACCCTAGCGGGACAAGAGACCCAGTACTTC.